The 13 T cell receptor beta chains given below trace back to one sample, sequenced in a study of blood T cell repertoires in COVID-19. Method: immunoSEQ multiplex PCR; TCRdb's copy keeps in-frame clones and lacks some. The profile shows about 75,000 clones, 60% to 85% of them singletons. Sequencing was carried out using peripheral blood. All receptors derive from a woman older than 75 with active or convalescent COVID-19.

This chain connects TRBV30 to TRBJ2-3, with D maybe TRBD2 (5 bases). The CDR3 is 15 residues long. The V end was cut by 1 base, the J end by 3 bases, with 14 bases between. Germline V gives CDR1 GTSNPN, CDR2 SVGIG (reference sequence). CDR3 DNA: TGTGCCTGGAGTGACTTCCGGACTTTTACAGATACGCAGTATTTT. This encodes CAWSDFRTFTDTQYF. Full variable domain (missing parts from reference TRBV30 and TRBJ2-3): SQTIHQWPATLVQPVGSPLSLECTVEGTSNPNLYWYRQAAGRGLQLLFYSVGIGQISSEVPQNLSASRPQDRQFILSSKKLLLSDSGFYLCAWSDFRTFTDTQYFGPGTRLTVL.

The chain is built from TRBV6-5 and TRBJ1-2, with a weak D call TRBD1 (6 bases). Between the trimmed V and J ends, which lost 5 bases and 2 bases, there was a span of 9 bases. Germline V gives CDR1 MNHEY, CDR2 SVGAGI. The CDR3 is 13 residues long. Here the CDR3 reads CASSRDINYGYTF. In nucleotides, the CDR3 is TGTGCCAGCAGTCGGGACATAAACTATGGCTACACCTTC.

J is TRBJ2-1 and V is TRBV18, with 12 bases fitting TRBD2. Germline CDR1 KGHSH, CDR2 LQKENI. The CDR3 spans 15 residues. J was trimmed by 6 bases and V by 6 bases; bases with no gene match: 6. CDR3: CASSRLAGVSNEQFF. The CDR3 DNA reads TGTGCCAGCTCGCGACTAGCGGGAGTTAGCAATGAGCAGTTCTTC.

In DNA, the CDR3 is TGTGCCAGCAGTTACGGGACTAGCCGGGTGGAGACCCAGTACTTC. This translates into CASSYGTSRVETQYF. V gene TRBV6-5 combines with J gene TRBJ2-5; TRBD2 aligns across 9 bases. CDR1 and CDR2 from the germline V gene are MNHEY and SVGAGI. The CDR3 runs 15 residues. Trimming took 2 bases from V and 5 from J; bases not matched to a gene: 6.

The chain links TRBV28 to TRBJ2-5; 14 nucleotides agree with TRBD2. CDR3 length: 17 residues. After removal of 4 bases from V and 5 bases from J, the junction contained 9 bases not matched to a gene. The germline CDR1 and CDR2 sequences are MDHEN and SYDVKM. CDR3 sequence (DNA): TGTGCCAGCAGTTCACCGGGACTAGCGGGAGTCGGGGAGACCCAGTACTTC. It codes for CASSSPGLAGVGETQYF.

V and J are TRBV6-2 or TRBV6-3 and TRBJ1-1; 8 nucleotides agree with TRBD1. The ends lost 5 bases at V and 4 bases at J; junction bases unmatched: 6. CDR3 length: 14 residues. Germline V gives CDR1 MNHEY, CDR2 SVGEGT. CDR3 nucleotide sequence: TGTGCCAGCAGTAAGCAGGGGGCTTCCACTGAAGCTTTCTTT. Its translation: CASSKQGASTEAFF.

The chain combines TRBV27 with TRBJ2-1, with 9 bases matching TRBD2. There are 17 residues in the CDR3. V lost 0 bases and J lost 4; bases outside the gene matches: 7. Germline V lookup: CDR1 MNHEY, CDR2 SMNVEV (reference sequence). The CDR3 sequence: CASSLSLFSGGYNEQFF. The DNA of the CDR3 is TGTGCCAGCAGTTTATCGCTTTTTAGCGGGGGATACAATGAGCAGTTCTTC.

V and J are TRBV3-1 (or the pseudogene TRBV3-2) and TRBJ2-1; 7 bases agree with TRBD2. CDR1 and CDR2 from the germline V gene are LGHDT and YNNKEL (reference sequence). This CDR3 contains 17 residues. The V gene end was trimmed by 0 bases and the J gene end by 8 bases; junction bases not matched to a gene: 13. This CDR3 reads CASSQDRSLAVLYEQFF. CDR3 in DNA: TGTGCCAGCAGCCAAGATAGAAGTCTAGCGGTCTTGTATGAGCAGTTCTTC.

V gene TRBV7-6 combines with J gene TRBJ2-7, with 11 positions matching TRBD1. CDR3 length: 14 amino acids. V shed 5 bases, J shed 5 bases, and the junction held 5 bases outside the gene matches. Germline CDR1 is SGHVS and CDR2 is FNYEAQ. The CDR3 coding sequence is TGTGCCAGCAGCCCCCGGACAGGGGGCAACGAGCAGTACTTC. It specifies CASSPRTGGNEQYF.

The chain uses TRBV5-4 and TRBJ2-4; 10 bases match TRBD2. This CDR3 spans 17 amino acids. Germline V gene lookup returns CDR1 SGHNT and CDR2 YYREEE (reference sequence). J was trimmed by 1 base and V by 4 bases; bases with no gene match: 8. CDR3 DNA: TGTGCCAGCAGCGCAGACCTAGCGGGAGTCGCCAAAAACATTCAGTACTTC. Translation gives CASSADLAGVAKNIQYF.

The gene calls are TRBV25-1 and TRBJ1-4; D may be TRBD1 (5 bases). The CDR3 loop spans 15 amino acids. V gave up 2 bases and J gave up 3 bases, with 10 bases separating them. Germline CDR1 is MGHDK and CDR2 is SYGVNS. The CDR3 loop is CASSEGGVANEKLFF. The DNA for the CDR3 is TGTGCCAGCAGTGAAGGGGGGGTCGCTAATGAAAAACTGTTTTTT.

The chain couples TRBV6-6 to TRBJ2-1; TRBD1 is a possible D gene (6 bases). The V end lost 6 bases, the J end lost 7 bases, and 19 bases lay between the germline ends. CDR1 MNHNY and CDR2 SVGAGI come from the germline V gene (reference sequence). The CDR3 sequence is 15 residues long. The CDR3 DNA is TGTGCCAGCAGCCTGACAGGAACCCTTTATAATGAGCAGTTCTTC. It is translated as CASSLTGTLYNEQFF.

This clone turned up a few times. The CDR3 loop reads CASSYHRGGYNEQFF. The DNA of the CDR3 is TGTGCCAGCAGCTACCACAGGGGGGGCTACAATGAGCAGTTCTTC. This sequence joins TRBV7-9 and TRBJ2-1; D possibly corresponds to TRBD1 (8 bases). The CDR3 extends over 15 amino acids. The V gene's germline CDR1 is SEHNR and CDR2 FQNEAQ (reference sequence). V was trimmed by 4 bases and J by 3 bases, leaving 13 bases between them.